The rows below give T cell receptor beta chains drawn from one sample of a study of chemoradiotherapy in HPV16-positive cancers. The table came from immunoSEQ multiplex PCR; TCRdb's copy has only in-frame clones and leaves some out. The sample includes some 13,000 clones, around 82% seen only once; the top ten take around 0.96%. The specimen was obtained from a patient who underwent chemoradiotherapy. The origin of the receptors is a human donor with HPV-associated anogenital cancer. The CDR3 runs from the conserved cysteine through the conserved F or W. A D gene is named only where the DNA matches it firmly. Some rows have no size entry. The others give once, few or many, or a class for an expanded clone.

cdr3_nt cdr3_aa clone_size j_call d_call v_call
TGTGCCACCAGCAGAGAAGGATGGGATACGCAGTATTTT CATSREGWDTQYF few TRBJ2-3 . TRBV15
TGTGCCAGCCAGGTGAGGGGCACAGATACGCAGTATTTT CASQVRGTDTQYF once TRBJ2-3 . TRBV19
TGTGCCAGCAGTGTTTTGGGGCGAGGGAGCAATCAGCCCCAGCATTTT CASSVLGRGSNQPQHF . TRBJ1-5 . TRBV2
TGTGCCAGCAGTGAGTGGGTGACAAATCAGCCCCAGCATTTT CASSEWVTNQPQHF few TRBJ1-5 . TRBV6-1
TGTGCCTGGAGTGTGGTCCTTTGGGATTCACCCCTCCACTTT CAWSVVLWDSPLHF . TRBJ1-6 . TRBV30
TGCGCCAGCAGCCACTCGGGACTAGCGAACTCCTACGAGCAGTACTTC CASSHSGLANSYEQYF . TRBJ2-7 TRBD2 TRBV4-1
TGTGCTAGCAGCCCAGGGACTAGCGGATACAATGAGCAGTTCTTC CASSPGTSGYNEQFF . TRBJ2-1 TRBD2 TRBV7-7
TGTGCCAGCAGCCGGCCATTGGGGGGATCGACAGATACGCAGTATTTT CASSRPLGGSTDTQYF . TRBJ2-3 . TRBV5-4
TGTGCCTGGAGTGTACAGGGGAGAGGGAGGCCTGAAGCTTTCTTT CAWSVQGRGRPEAFF once TRBJ1-1 TRBD1 TRBV30
TGTGCCAGCAGCAGAATTCAGGGAGCCGATCAGCCCCAGCATTTT CASSRIQGADQPQHF . TRBJ1-5 . TRBV6-1
TGTGCCAGCAGCTCCCTAGTAGGACCTGGGAATTCACCCCTCCACTTT CASSSLVGPGNSPLHF once TRBJ1-6 . TRBV7-2
TGCAGTGCTAGAGAACTCTACGAGCAGTACTTC CSARELYEQYF once TRBJ2-7 . TRBV20-1
TGCGCCAGCTCAACAGGGGATGCAGATACGCAGTATTTT CASSTGDADTQYF . TRBJ2-3 TRBD1 TRBV5-1
TGTGCCAGCAGCTTTTCGGGCATCACTGAAGCTTTCTTT CASSFSGITEAFF . TRBJ1-1 . TRBV5-4
TGTGCCTGGAGTGTATGGGACTACGAGCAGTACTTC CAWSVWDYEQYF . TRBJ2-7 . TRBV30
TGTGCCAGCAGTGAAGCCCCGTGGACTTCGGTAGTGAACACTGAAGCTTTCTTT CASSEAPWTSVVNTEAFF . TRBJ1-1 . TRBV2
TGTGCCTGGAGTGAGGGGTCCACTGAAGCTTTCTTT CAWSEGSTEAFF . TRBJ1-1 . TRBV30
TGCGCCAGCAGCTCCTCTCGTCGGAGCTCCTACAATGAGCAGTTCTTC CASSSSRRSSYNEQFF . TRBJ2-1 . TRBV5-1
TGCGCCAGCAGCTTGGGTGGGGCAAGCTATGGCTACACCTTC CASSLGGASYGYTF . TRBJ1-2 . TRBV5-1
TGTGCCAGCAGTTTATCCCTTTCCTCCTACGAGCAGTACTTC CASSLSLSSYEQYF . TRBJ2-7 . TRBV28
TGTGCCAGCAGCGTAGGGGGACAAGTAACCGGGGAGCTGTTTTTT CASSVGGQVTGELFF . TRBJ2-2 . TRBV9
TGTGCCAGCAGCTTTGGGCGGGGAGGGCATGAGCAGTTCTTC CASSFGRGGHEQFF . TRBJ2-1 TRBD2 TRBV7-9
TGTGCCAGCAGCTTATTCTGGGGAGATACGCAGTATTTT CASSLFWGDTQYF . TRBJ2-3 . TRBV11-3
TGTGCCAGCAGCGGCCGACTAGCGGGGAGAGATACGCAGTATTTT CASSGRLAGRDTQYF . TRBJ2-3 TRBD2 TRBV9
TGCGCCAGCAGCGGGCGTCTTCGAGATACGCAGTATTTT CASSGRLRDTQYF . TRBJ2-3 . TRBV5-1
TGTGCCAGCAGCGCATCTCGGGGGTACACCGGGGAGCTGTTTTTT CASSASRGYTGELFF few TRBJ2-2 . TRBV7-9
TGTGCCAGCAGCGAGGGACAGGGGGTCCCCTACACCTTC CASSEGQGVPYTF . TRBJ1-2 TRBD1 TRBV9
TGTGCCAGCAGCTTACCAGGAACTGATGGATGCACCGGGGAGCTGTTTTTT CASSLPGTDGCTGELFF . TRBJ2-2 . TRBV7-3
TGTGCCAGCAGCTTGGTTCAGGTGAAAAAACTGTTTTTT CASSLVQVKKLFF . TRBJ1-4 . TRBV5-8
TGTGCCAGCTCCCCCCGGACAGGGGACGAAAAACTGTTTTTT CASSPRTGDEKLFF . TRBJ1-4 TRBD1 TRBV18
TGTGCCAGTAGTATTCAGGGGGGCGGAAACACCATATATTTT CASSIQGGGNTIYF . TRBJ1-3 TRBD1 TRBV19
TGTGCCAGCAGCTTAGAGCGGACAGGTACCTACGAGCAGTACTTC CASSLERTGTYEQYF . TRBJ2-7 TRBD1 TRBV11-2
TGTGCCAGCGCCTTAGGAGGGAATAGCAATCAGCCCCAGCATTTT CASALGGNSNQPQHF . TRBJ1-5 . TRBV7-9
TGTGCCAGCAGCTTCCAGGGCACCCAGTTCTACGAGCAGTACTTC CASSFQGTQFYEQYF once TRBJ2-7 . TRBV11-2
TGTGCCAGCAGTGAAGCTGAAGGACGACGGCCCTACGAGCAGTACTTC CASSEAEGRRPYEQYF . TRBJ2-7 . TRBV2
TGTGCCAGCAGCTTAGAGAGGACCTCCTACGAGCAGTACTTC CASSLERTSYEQYF . TRBJ2-7 . TRBV7-2
TGCGCCAGCAGCCGGGGGACAGGCGGCGGGATTTACGAGCAGTACTTC CASSRGTGGGIYEQYF . TRBJ2-7 TRBD1 TRBV4-3
TGTGCCAGCACCGGAGGGACAGGCTCCTACGAGCAGTACTTC CASTGGTGSYEQYF . TRBJ2-7 TRBD1 TRBV28
TGTGCCAGCAGCAGGGCCAGGGTTGGGGCCAACGTCCTGACTTTC CASSRARVGANVLTF . TRBJ2-6 . TRBV7-3
TGCGCCAGCAGCTTTACAGGGTTGGGTACAGATACGCAGTATTTT CASSFTGLGTDTQYF . TRBJ2-3 . TRBV5-1
TGTGCCAGCAGTCCCGAGATGAACACTGAAGCTTTCTTT CASSPEMNTEAFF few TRBJ1-1 . TRBV11-3
TGCGCCAGCAGCCAAGAAGCGGGGGGGCCCACTGAGCAGTTCTTC CASSQEAGGPTEQFF . TRBJ2-1 TRBD2 TRBV4-1
TGCGCCAGCAGCTTGGACAGCGGGGGGCCACAAGAGACCCAGTACTTC CASSLDSGGPQETQYF . TRBJ2-5 TRBD2 TRBV5-1
TGTGCCAGCAGTCCTGGACAGGTTTTGCTCTCTGGAAACACCATATATTTT CASSPGQVLLSGNTIYF . TRBJ1-3 TRBD1 TRBV28